The sequence of this T cell receptor beta chain was determined in a study of CD8 T cells in Susac syndrome. Matched for age and sex, the controls were healthy donors. This CDR3 is built from 14 residues. Germline assignment: CDR1 PRHDT and CDR2 FYEKMQ (reference sequence). Trimming took 3 bases from V and 8 from J; bases not matched to a gene: 8. Random hexamers primed reverse transcription of about 0.45 to 1 ug RNA. TCR beta CDR3 was amplified by immunoSEQ multiplex PCR. This amplification extended across 54 Vbeta and 13 Jbeta segments. MiXCR was run by TCRdb on the immunoSEQ multiplex PCR reads, yielding one entry per CDR3 protein. Of roughly 130,000 distinct CDR3 sequences listed, roughly 95% were seen once; the top ten hold roughly 0.11%.

The rearrangement uses TRBV13 and TRBJ2-7; 9 positions agree with TRBD1. This clonotype was obtained from a human donor in good health. The sequenced sample consisted of CD4+ T cells from PBMCs. The CDR3 sequence: CASSFRDRATKQYF. The CDR3, as DNA: TGTGCCAGCAGCTTCCGGGACAGGGCTACGAAGCAGTACTTC.